These 25 T cell receptor beta chains came from one sample sequenced in a study of PD-1 blockade in classical Hodgkin lymphoma (dated by TCRdb to 2018 to 2020). What the time point label conveys for this sample: cycle 2 day 1 (C2D1) of nivolumab. Every trial patient had relapsed following autologous stem cell transplantation, and prior brentuximab vedotin exposure was what differed among cohorts A, B and C. Library prep was done by the immunoSEQ multiplex PCR assay. TCRdb carries this immuneACCESS record with in-frame sequences only. Its versions omit some clonotypes, under half of them owing to an unresolved V gene in the studies checked, with the rest unexplained. For this sample there are some 95,000 clones; roughly 89% appear just once. The top ten hold about 10% of the sample. Here the sequenced sample was peripheral blood mononuclear cells (PBMCs), taken before the second cycle of nivolumab. These TCRs come from a human donor with classical Hodgkin lymphoma.

The V and J genes are TRBV2 and TRBJ1-5; 7 bases are shared with TRBD1. CDR3 length: 15 amino acids. Germline trimming cut 5 bases from V and 0 bases from J; bases unmatched to any gene: 4. Germline CDR1 and CDR2: SNHLY and FYNNEI. CDR3 nucleotide sequence: TGTGCCAGCAGTCAGACAGGGAGTAGCAATCAGCCCCAGCATTTT. Translating gives CASSQTGSSNQPQHF.

The chain recombines TRBV28 with TRBJ2-1; 11 nucleotides match TRBD2. Germline CDR1 MDHEN, CDR2 SYDVKM. The V and J ends lost 4 bases and 5 bases, in that order; junction bases with no gene match: 10. There are 17 residues in the CDR3. For the CDR3, the DNA is TGTGCCAGCAGTTCGTCCAGACTAGCGGGATCCGACAATGAGCAGTTCTTC. Its translation is CASSSSRLAGSDNEQFF.

This clone has only a few counts. This chain joins TRBV13 and TRBJ2-5; 7 bases line up with TRBD2. Unmatched junction bases numbered 10, after V lost 2 bases and J lost 1 base. Germline values: CDR1 PRHDT, CDR2 FYEKMQ (reference sequence). This CDR3 is 17 amino acids long. CDR3 sequence (DNA): TGTGCCAGCAGCTTAATGGACCCTGCTAGCGGCCAAGAGACCCAGTACTTC. This codes for CASSLMDPASGQETQYF.

J is TRBJ2-1 and V is TRBV11-2, with TRBD2 as a possible D gene (6 bases). The length of the CDR3 is 15 residues. The V gene's germline CDR1 is SGHAT and CDR2 FQNNGV. V was trimmed by 5 bases and J by 8 bases, leaving 19 bases between them. The CDR3 loop is CASSLDGRDLDEQFF. The CDR3 DNA is TGTGCCAGCAGCCTGGATGGCAGGGACTTGGATGAGCAGTTCTTC.

The CDR3: CASNPTSGGTDTQYF. CDR3 sequence (DNA): TGTGCCAGCAACCCGACTAGCGGGGGAACAGATACGCAGTATTTT. The genes are TRBV6-1 and TRBJ2-3; 12 bases are a match to TRBD2. Germline V gives CDR1 MNHNS, CDR2 SASEGT. CDR3 length equals 15 residues. J gave up 3 bases and V 7 bases, and 5 bases lay outside the gene matches.

The table lists this clone with a few counts. In nucleotides, the CDR3 is TGTGCCAGCAGTTTCTCCGGGACAGGGCTGGGCTACACCTTC. Amino acid sequence: CASSFSGTGLGYTF. The rearrangement links TRBV28 to TRBJ1-2; 9 bases line up with TRBD1. Germline trimming cut 3 bases from V and 8 bases from J; bases unmatched to any gene: 7. Germline V lookup: CDR1 MDHEN, CDR2 SYDVKM. The length of the CDR3 is 14 residues.

J is TRBJ2-1 and V is TRBV9, with D uncertain. Deletions cut 2 bases from V and 1 base from J, with 10 bases between. CDR3 size: 15 residues. Germline CDR1 and CDR2: SGDLS and YYNGEE. CDR3 nucleotide sequence: TGTGCCAGCAGCGTTGCTTCTAGTTCCTACAATGAGCAGTTCTTC. This gives the protein CASSVASSSYNEQFF.

The rearrangement links TRBV30 to TRBJ1-5; D gene uncertain. Trimming shortened V by 1 base and J by 0 bases, and 4 bases separated the two germline ends. CDR1 is GTSNPN and CDR2 is SVGIG in the germline V gene (reference sequence). This CDR3 region has 13 residues. In DNA form, the CDR3 reads TGTGCCTGGAGTGAGCATAGCAATCAGCCCCAGCATTTT. This gives the protein CAWSEHSNQPQHF. Supplemented by reference TRBV30 and TRBJ1-5, the full variable domain reads SQTIHQWPATLVQPVGSPLSLECTVEGTSNPNLYWYRQAAGRGLQLLFYSVGIGQISSEVPQNLSASRPQDRQFILSSKKLLLSDSGFYLCAWSEHSNQPQHFGDGTRLSIL.

This clone was seen just once. This chain connects TRBV19 to TRBJ2-3, with no clear D. V was shortened by 5 bases and J by 1 base, with 7 bases between the two germline ends. The CDR3 covers 13 residues. Germline CDR1 reads LNHDA; CDR2 reads SQIVND (reference sequence). DNA for the CDR3: TGTGCCAGTAGTTCATACCGCACAGATACGCAGTATTTT. It encodes CASSSYRTDTQYF.

V gene TRBV10-3 combines with J gene TRBJ2-1; 9 bases are a match to TRBD2. This CDR3 spans 14 amino acids. Trimming removed 8 bases from V and 8 bases from J; junction bases left unmatched: 10. CDR1 and CDR2 (germline): ENHRY, SYGVKD. This CDR3 is CAIQRREGQDEQFF. CDR3 bases: TGTGCCATCCAAAGGCGGGAGGGCCAGGATGAGCAGTTCTTC.

The CDR3 reads CASSMGRTDTQYF. The DNA for the CDR3 is TGTGCCAGCAGTATGGGTCGCACAGATACGCAGTATTTT. The rearrangement uses TRBV9 and TRBJ2-3; D unclear. V was clipped by 5 bases and J by 1 base, with 8 bases between them. The germline V gene encodes CDR1 SGDLS and CDR2 YYNGEE. This CDR3 is built from 13 residues.

The gene calls are TRBV29-1 and TRBJ2-3; D not resolved. Germline CDR1 and CDR2: SQVTM and ANQGSEA. The V and J ends lost 4 bases and 0 bases respectively, with 20 bases between them. The CDR3 is made up of 17 amino acids. The CDR3 region is CSVAGYLGGTSTDTQYF. CDR3 sequence (DNA): TGCAGCGTTGCCGGGTACCTGGGCGGTACTAGCACAGATACGCAGTATTTT.

The chain recombines TRBV19 with TRBJ2-2, with D perhaps matching TRBD1 or TRBD2 (5 bases each). Looked up from germline, CDR1 is LNHDA and CDR2 is SQIVND (reference sequence). The CDR3 covers 14 residues. Trimming removed 4 bases from V and 5 bases from J, with 11 bases in between. CDR3 nucleotide sequence: TGTGCCAGTAGTACCGGGACCATGACCGGGGAGCTGTTTTTT. This gives the protein CASSTGTMTGELFF.

CDR3 residues: CASRLLQGDYEQYF. The CDR3 bases are TGTGCCAGCCGCCTCCTACAGGGAGACTACGAGCAGTACTTC. This chain joins TRBV6-1 and TRBJ2-7; perhaps TRBD1 as D (6 bases). V lost 8 bases and J lost 3, with 17 bases in between. Germline lookup yields CDR1 MNHNS and CDR2 SASEGT. This CDR3 is built from 14 residues.

This rearrangement joins TRBV28 to TRBJ2-5; D perhaps matches TRBD1 (6 bases). The CDR3 is made up of 16 amino acids. V was shortened by 4 bases and J by 5 bases, with 20 bases between the two germline ends. Per the germline V gene, CDR1 is MDHEN and CDR2 is SYDVKM. CDR3 in DNA: TGTGCCAGCAGTTACCCCCTCCGAGGGGGTGTTGAGACCCAGTACTTC. This gives the protein CASSYPLRGGVETQYF.

The CDR3 coding sequence is TGTGCCCTCCAGACCCCGGAGGGCTACACCTTC. It encodes CALQTPEGYTF. The genes are TRBV7-9 and TRBJ1-2, with no clear D. The CDR3 has 11 amino acids. Looked up from germline, CDR1 is SEHNR and CDR2 is FQNEAQ (reference sequence). Trimming cost V 11 bases and J 8 bases, with 15 bases left between them.

This clone was seen once. The chain employs TRBV11-2 and TRBJ2-5; D is possibly TRBD2 (6 bases). The V gene lost 0 bases and the J gene lost 5 bases, with 16 bases spanning the gap. Germline loops: CDR1 SGHAT, CDR2 FQNNGV. The CDR3 has 16 amino acids. For the CDR3, the DNA is TGTGCCAGCAGCTTAGAGGGGACCGGGACTCACGAGACCCAGTACTTC. It encodes CASSLEGTGTHETQYF.

This clone appeared a single time. This sequence joins TRBV30 and TRBJ2-7, with D unresolved. CDR1 is GTSNPN and CDR2 is SVGIG in the germline V gene (reference sequence). This CDR3 is built from 10 residues. Trimming left V 4 bases short and J 3 bases short, with 4 bases between. CDR3 in amino acids: CAWIHYEQYF. DNA of the CDR3: TGTGCCTGGATCCACTACGAGCAGTACTTC.

This clone is a singleton in its sample. The genes are TRBV19 and TRBJ1-3; no clear D. Trimming took off 7 bases at V and 4 bases at J, with 17 bases between the two ends. The CDR3 loop spans 15 amino acids. The germline CDR1 and CDR2 sequences are LNHDA and SQIVND (reference sequence). The CDR3 spells CASNGALGRGNTIYF. CDR3 DNA sequence: TGTGCCAGTAACGGAGCCCTGGGCCGGGGAAACACCATATATTTT.

The chain couples TRBV2 to TRBJ1-1; TRBD1 agrees at 7 bases. The CDR3 length is 13 residues. The V segment lost 6 bases and the J segment 4 bases; nucleotides outside the gene matches: 5. CDR1 is SNHLY and CDR2 is FYNNEI in the germline V gene. CDR3 sequence: CASRETGRTEAFF. The CDR3 DNA reads TGTGCCAGCAGGGAGACAGGGCGCACTGAAGCTTTCTTT. Combining the CDR3 with reference TRBV2 and TRBJ1-1 gives the whole variable domain EPEVTQTPSHQVTQMGQEVILRCVPISNHLYFYWYRQILGQKVEFLVSFYNNEISEKSEIFDDQFSVERPDGSNFTLKIRSTKLEDSAMYFCASRETGRTEAFFGQGTRLTVV.

This chain joins TRBV14 and TRBJ1-1; tentative D call: TRBD1 (6 bases). The CDR3 loop spans 20 amino acids. In germline, CDR1 is SGHDN, CDR2 FVKESK. Trimming took off 5 bases at V and 1 base at J, with 29 bases between the two ends. Here the CDR3 DNA reads TGTGCCAGCAGCAGGAATGGTCCCACAGGGCCTGGTTTGGGGAACACTGAAGCTTTCTTT. Residues: CASSRNGPTGPGLGNTEAFF.

The V and J genes are TRBV14 and TRBJ1-4, with D uncertain. The CDR3 runs 14 residues. Germline CDR1 reads SGHDN; CDR2 reads FVKESK. Trimming pared 2 bases from V and 0 bases from J, leaving 4 bases between. CDR3 sequence: CASSQRATNEKLFF. The CDR3, as DNA: TGTGCCAGCAGCCAACGGGCAACTAATGAAAAACTGTTTTTT.

The chain combines TRBV7-2 with TRBJ2-1; D unclear. CDR3 length: 14 amino acids. Germline V gives CDR1 SGHTA, CDR2 FQGNSA. V was trimmed by 4 bases and J by 4 bases, leaving 11 bases between them. The CDR3, as DNA: TGTGCCAGCAGCTCAACCTCACTATACAATGAGCAGTTCTTC. Protein: CASSSTSLYNEQFF.

The chain joins TRBV4-2 to TRBJ2-7; 7 positions match TRBD1. The ends lost 6 bases at V and 0 bases at J; junction bases unmatched: 8. From germline, CDR1 is LGHNA and CDR2 YNFKEQ. The CDR3 consists of 15 residues. CDR3 amino acids: CASSSGTASSYEQYF. The CDR3 DNA reads as TGTGCCAGCAGTTCCGGGACAGCGAGCTCCTACGAGCAGTACTTC.

The chain joins TRBV6-1 to TRBJ2-5; perhaps TRBD1 as D (5 bases). V was shortened by 4 bases and J by 5 bases, with 20 bases between the two germline ends. Germline loops: CDR1 MNHNS, CDR2 SASEGT. The length of the CDR3 is 16 residues. CDR3 protein: CASSGRDHPEWETQYF. The CDR3 DNA reads TGTGCCAGCAGTGGCAGGGATCATCCCGAGTGGGAGACCCAGTACTTC.